One sample yielded the 2 T cell receptor beta chains listed below, sequenced in a study of T cell responses to AZD1222 COVID-19 vaccine. Profiling relied on immunoSEQ multiplex PCR, and the TCRdb table lists in-frame clones only, not all of them. The sample includes fewer than 120,000 clones, 85% to 95% of them seen just once. Sample: peripheral blood, taken 28 days after the second AZD1222 dose. The receptors were gathered from an adult who received the AZD1222 COVID-19 vaccine.

The chain uses TRBV30 and TRBJ1-5; D uncertain. From germline, CDR1 is GTSNPN and CDR2 SVGIG (reference sequence). CDR3 length: 13 residues. V was trimmed by 4 bases and J by 5 bases, leaving 12 bases between them. This CDR3 is CAWTSNQDQPQHF. As DNA, the CDR3 is TGTGCCTGGACATCCAACCAAGATCAGCCCCAGCATTTT.

J is TRBJ2-3 and V is TRBV27; D might be TRBD1 (5 bases). The germline gives CDR1 MNHEY, CDR2 SMNVEV (reference sequence). The CDR3 spans 13 residues. Trimming removed 6 bases from V and 1 base from J, with 8 bases in between. Here the CDR3 DNA reads TGTGCCAGCAGCCTCAGGGGCACAGATACGCAGTATTTT. It specifies CASSLRGTDTQYF.